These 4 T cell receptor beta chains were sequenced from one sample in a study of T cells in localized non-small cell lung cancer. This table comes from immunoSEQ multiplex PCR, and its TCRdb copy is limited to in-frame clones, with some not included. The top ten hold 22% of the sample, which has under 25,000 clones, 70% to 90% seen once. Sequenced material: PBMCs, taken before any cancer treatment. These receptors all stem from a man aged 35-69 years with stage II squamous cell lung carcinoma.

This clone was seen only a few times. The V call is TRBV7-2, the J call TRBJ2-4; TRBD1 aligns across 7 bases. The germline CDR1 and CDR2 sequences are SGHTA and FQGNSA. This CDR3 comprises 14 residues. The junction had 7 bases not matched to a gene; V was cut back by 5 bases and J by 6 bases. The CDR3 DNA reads TGTGCCAGCAGCCCTGGACAGGCACCAAACATTCAGTACTTC. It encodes CASSPGQAPNIQYF.

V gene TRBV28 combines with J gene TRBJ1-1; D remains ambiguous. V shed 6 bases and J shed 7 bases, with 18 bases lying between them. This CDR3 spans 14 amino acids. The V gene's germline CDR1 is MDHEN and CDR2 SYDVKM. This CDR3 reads CASSYDKGWREAFF. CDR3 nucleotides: TGTGCCAGCAGCTACGACAAGGGATGGCGTGAAGCTTTCTTT.

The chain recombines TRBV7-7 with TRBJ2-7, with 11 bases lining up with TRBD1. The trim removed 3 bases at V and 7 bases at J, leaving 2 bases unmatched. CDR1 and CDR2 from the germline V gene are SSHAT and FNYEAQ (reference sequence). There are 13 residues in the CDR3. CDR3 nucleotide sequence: TGTGCCAGCAGCTTGGACAGGGGGCTGGAGCAGTACTTC. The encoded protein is CASSLDRGLEQYF.

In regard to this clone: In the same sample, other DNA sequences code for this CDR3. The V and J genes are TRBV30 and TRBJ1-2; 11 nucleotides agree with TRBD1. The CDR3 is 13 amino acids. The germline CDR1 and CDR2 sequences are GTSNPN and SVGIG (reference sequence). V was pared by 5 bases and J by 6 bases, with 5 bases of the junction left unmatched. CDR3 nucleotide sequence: TGTGCCTGGGGAGGACAGGGGGCTAATGGCTACACCTTC. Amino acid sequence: CAWGGQGANGYTF.